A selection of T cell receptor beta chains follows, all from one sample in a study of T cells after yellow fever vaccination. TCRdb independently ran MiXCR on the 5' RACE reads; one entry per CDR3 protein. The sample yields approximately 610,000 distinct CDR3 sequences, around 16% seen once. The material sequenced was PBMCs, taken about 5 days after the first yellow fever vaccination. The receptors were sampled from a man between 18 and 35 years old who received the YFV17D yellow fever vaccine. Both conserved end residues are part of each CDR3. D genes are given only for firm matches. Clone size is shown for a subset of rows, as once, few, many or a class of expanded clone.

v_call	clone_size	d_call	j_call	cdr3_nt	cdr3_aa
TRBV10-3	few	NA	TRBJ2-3	TGTGCCATCAGTGAGTGGGAAGATACGCAGTATTTT	CAISEWEDTQYF
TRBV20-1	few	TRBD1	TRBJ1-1	TGCAGTGCTAGAGAGCGACAGGGGGCGGTTTTCGTCGCTGGAAGCTTT	CSARERQGAVFVAGSF
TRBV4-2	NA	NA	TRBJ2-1	TGTGCCAGCAGCAAGGGTTCAGGGGTGTTCTTC	CASSKGSGVFF
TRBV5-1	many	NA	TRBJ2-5	TGCGCCAGCAGCGTGGGCTCTATACAAGAGACCCAGTACTTC	CASSVGSIQETQYF
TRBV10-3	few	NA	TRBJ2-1	TGTGCCATCAGTGAGGGAGAGGACACCTTCTCCTACAATGAGCAGTTCTTC	CAISEGEDTFSYNEQFF
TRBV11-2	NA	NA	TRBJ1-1	TGTGCCAGCAGCCCCCCCGGGGGGGAGGTAACTGAAGCTTTCTTT	CASSPPGGEVTEAFF
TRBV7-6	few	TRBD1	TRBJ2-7	TGTGCCAGCAGCTTAGACGAATCCGGGACAGGGGCCTACGAGCAGTACTTC	CASSLDESGTGAYEQYF
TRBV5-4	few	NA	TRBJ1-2	TGTGCCAGCAGCTTGGGGGGGTCCTCCTCCGCGGGCTACACCTTC	CASSLGGSSSAGYTF
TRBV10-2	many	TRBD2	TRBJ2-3	TGCGCCAGCAAAGCGGGGGAACCAGATACGCAGTATTTT	CASKAGEPDTQYF
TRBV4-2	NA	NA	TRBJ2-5	TGTGCCAGCAGCCAAGGTACGTCGGCGACGGCAGGACGGACCCAGTACTTC	CASSQGTSATAGRTQYF
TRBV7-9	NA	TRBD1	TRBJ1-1	TGTGCCAGCAGCGCAGCAATACAGGGGGCAGAAGCTTTCTTT	CASSAAIQGAEAFF
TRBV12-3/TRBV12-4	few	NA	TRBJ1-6	TGTGCCAGCAGTTCACGGACAGAAGATAATCCCCTCCACTTT	CASSSRTEDNPLHF
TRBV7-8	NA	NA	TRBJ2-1	TGTGCCAGCAGCCCCGGGAGAGGGGATGAGCAGTTCTTC	CASSPGRGDEQFF
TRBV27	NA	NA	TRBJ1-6	TGTGCCAGCAGTTTATGGAAATATAATTCACCCCTCCACTTT	CASSLWKYNSPLHF
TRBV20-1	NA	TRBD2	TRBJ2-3	TGCAGTGTGTTAGCGGGGGGTAGCGATACGCAGTATTTT	CSVLAGGSDTQYF
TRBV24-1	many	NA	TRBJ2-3	TGTGCCACCAGTGACCCGGGACAAAGCACAGATACGCAGTATTTT	CATSDPGQSTDTQYF
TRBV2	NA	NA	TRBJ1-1	TGTGCCAGCAGTGAAGCGCTTAATCGGGTGAACACTGAAGCTTTCTTT	CASSEALNRVNTEAFF
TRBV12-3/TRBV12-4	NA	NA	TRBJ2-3	TGTGCCAGCAGTCCCCCCGGGGGCCGCACAGATACGCAGTATTTT	CASSPPGGRTDTQYF
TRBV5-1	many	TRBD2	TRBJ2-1	TGCGCCAGCAGCTTGGCTAGCGGGAATGAGCAGTTCTTC	CASSLASGNEQFF
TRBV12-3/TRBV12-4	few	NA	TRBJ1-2	TGTGCCAGCAGTTTAGGACCGGTCTATGGCTACACCTTC	CASSLGPVYGYTF
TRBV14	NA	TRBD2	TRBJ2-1	TGTGCCAGCAGCCAAGATTTCCCGCAGCGGGGGTCCTACAATGAGCAGTTCTTC	CASSQDFPQRGSYNEQFF
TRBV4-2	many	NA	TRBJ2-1	TGTGCCAGCAGCCCTAGCGTTTCCTACAATGAGCAGTTCTTC	CASSPSVSYNEQFF
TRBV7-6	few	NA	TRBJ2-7	TGTGCCAGCAGTAAAACCGACCGTGCCTACGAGCAGTACTTC	CASSKTDRAYEQYF
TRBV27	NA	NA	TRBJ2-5	TGTGCCAGCAGTACTGGAAGCACCGGCCAAGAGACCCAGTACTTC	CASSTGSTGQETQYF
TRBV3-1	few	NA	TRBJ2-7	TGTGCCAGCAGCCTCCCGGGATCCTACGAGCAGTACTTC	CASSLPGSYEQYF
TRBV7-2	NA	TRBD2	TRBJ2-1	TGTGCCAGCAGCTTAGCCCCCCGCGGGGGGCCAACAATTTTCCATGAGCAGTTCTTC	CASSLAPRGGPTIFHEQFF
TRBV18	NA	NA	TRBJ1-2	TGTGCCAGCTCACCGGGACTCACAACCAACTATGGCTACACCTTC	CASSPGLTTNYGYTF
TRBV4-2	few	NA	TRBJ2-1	TGTGCCAGCAGCCACTGGACCCGAAGCTCCTACAATGAGCAGTTCTTC	CASSHWTRSSYNEQFF
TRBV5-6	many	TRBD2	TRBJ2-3	TGTGCCAGCAGCCCGATAGCGGGCCGCACAGATACGCAGTATTTT	CASSPIAGRTDTQYF
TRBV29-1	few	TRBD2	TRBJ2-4	TGCAGCGTATCCGGGACTAGCGGGAAAAACATTCAGTACTTC	CSVSGTSGKNIQYF
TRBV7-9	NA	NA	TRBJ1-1	TGTGCCAGCAGAGGACATCTCGAAGCTTTCTTT	CASRGHLEAFF
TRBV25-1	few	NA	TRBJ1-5	TGTGCCAGCAGTGGGACATCGTATAGCAATCAGCCCCAGCATTTT	CASSGTSYSNQPQHF
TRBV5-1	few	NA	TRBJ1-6	TGCGCCAGCAGCTTGGATTCAGGCAGGGTGCGTTCACCCCTCCACTTT	CASSLDSGRVRSPLHF
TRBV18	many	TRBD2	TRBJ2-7	TGTGCCAGCTCGCCCGGGGAGGGGCAGTACTTC	CASSPGEGQYF
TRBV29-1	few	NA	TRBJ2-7	TGCAGCGTTGGGACCGGATTTTACGAGCAGTACTTC	CSVGTGFYEQYF
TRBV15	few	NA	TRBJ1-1	TGTGCCACCAGCAGGGATGGCCCCAGGGCGGGTGAAGCTTTCTTT	CATSRDGPRAGEAFF
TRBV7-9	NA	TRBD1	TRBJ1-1	TGTGCCAGCAGCTTAAGCGGACAGGGAATGAACACTGAAGCTTTCTTT	CASSLSGQGMNTEAFF
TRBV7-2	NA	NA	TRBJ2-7	TGTGCCAGCAGCTTAAGCAGGAACTCCTACGAGCAGTACTTC	CASSLSRNSYEQYF
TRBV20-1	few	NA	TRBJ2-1	TGCAGTGCTAGAGATATCGCCAGGGTAAATGAGCAGTTCTTC	CSARDIARVNEQFF
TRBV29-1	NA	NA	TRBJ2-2	TGCAGCGTTGAAGATGGGGCAGGGCTGGCCACCGGGGAGCTGTTTTTT	CSVEDGAGLATGELFF
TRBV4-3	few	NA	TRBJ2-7	TGCGCCAGCAGCCAAGCACAGTCGAGCTCCTACGAGCAGTACTTC	CASSQAQSSSYEQYF
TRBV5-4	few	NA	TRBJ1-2	TGTGCCAGCAGCTTGGCCTTGGGGCGCGAGGACTATGGCTACACCTTC	CASSLALGREDYGYTF
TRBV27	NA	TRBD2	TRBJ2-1	TGTGCCAAGATGGACCTCGCTAGCGGGGGGGTATTGATGAATGAGCAGTTCTTC	CAKMDLASGGVLMNEQFF
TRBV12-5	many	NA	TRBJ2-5	TGTGCTAGTGGTTTGACTAGGGCCCCGGTATTCGAGACCCAGTACTTC	CASGLTRAPVFETQYF
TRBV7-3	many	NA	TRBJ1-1	TGTGCCAGCAGCCAGGGACATCAGACTGAAGCTTTCTTT	CASSQGHQTEAFF
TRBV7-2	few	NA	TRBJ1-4	TGTGCCAGCAGCTTAGCCGGACAGTCCTGGTACGAAAAACTGTTTTTT	CASSLAGQSWYEKLFF